Below are 26 T cell receptor beta chains sequenced from a single sample in a study of identical twins. TCRdb redid the calling of the 5' RACE reads with MiXCR, one entry per CDR3 protein. The data show approximately 240,000 distinct CDR3 sequences, over 12% seen once. The sample comprised memory (CD45RO+) T cells sorted from blood. The receptors here all came from a woman in her late teens or twenties in good health.

This clonotype has at least ten counts. The chain links TRBV7-9 to TRBJ2-5; 7 bases are a match to TRBD1. CDR3 length: 15 amino acids. From germline, CDR1 is SEHNR and CDR2 FQNEAQ (reference sequence). The J segment lost 7 bases and the V segment lost 7 bases, leaving 15 bases of the junction unmatched. The CDR3 is CASILDRDGVGTQYF. For the CDR3, the DNA is TGTGCCAGCATCCTCGACAGGGATGGAGTGGGGACCCAGTACTTC.

The rearrangement links TRBV30 to TRBJ2-6; TRBD1 aligns across 9 bases. With V trimmed by 8 bases and J by 2 bases, 13 bases remained unmatched. This CDR3 comprises 17 residues. Looked up from germline, CDR1 is GTSNPN and CDR2 is SVGIG (reference sequence). CDR3 amino acids: CARLNGQGYTGANVLTF. The CDR3 coding sequence is TGTGCCCGATTAAATGGACAGGGGTACACTGGGGCCAACGTCCTGACTTTC.

This clonotype was recorded a few times. The chain recombines TRBV4-3 with TRBJ2-1, with D possibly TRBD2 on 6 matching bases. V gave up 2 bases and J gave up 9 bases, with 20 bases separating them. CDR3 length: 16 amino acids. Germline values: CDR1 LGHNA, CDR2 YSLEER. The CDR3 protein is CASSQTRAGAAGEQFF. CDR3 nucleotides: TGCGCCAGCAGCCAAACCAGGGCAGGCGCAGCGGGTGAGCAGTTCTTC.

There are a few counts of this clonotype. The genes are TRBV20-1 and TRBJ1-1; weak D call: TRBD1 (5 bases). V was clipped by 3 bases and J by 3 bases, with 11 bases between them. The CDR3 contains 13 residues. Germline values: CDR1 DFQATT, CDR2 SNEGSKA (reference sequence). CDR3 loop: CSASPSGDTEAFF. In DNA form, the CDR3 reads TGCAGTGCTAGTCCCTCGGGGGACACTGAAGCTTTCTTT.

This clonotype showed up just a few times. The chain joins TRBV5-8 to TRBJ2-7; the D call may be TRBD1 or TRBD2 (5 bases each). Trimming pared 2 bases from V and 1 base from J, leaving 19 bases between. The CDR3 is 17 residues long. CDR1 is SGHTS, CDR2 YDEGEE, per germline. CDR3 in amino acids: CASSLITGPGSSYEQYF. The CDR3 DNA reads TGTGCCAGCAGCTTAATAACCGGGCCAGGGAGTTCCTACGAGCAGTACTTC.

This clonotype has only a few counts. The V and J genes are TRBV18 and TRBJ1-4, with 9 bases fitting TRBD1. The V and J ends lost 6 bases and 7 bases, in that order; junction bases with no gene match: 6. CDR3 length equals 14 residues. Germline V gene data show CDR1 as KGHSH and CDR2 as LQKENI. CDR3 amino acids: CASSVDRGPEKLFF. The CDR3 bases are TGTGCCAGCTCGGTGGACAGGGGACCTGAAAAACTGTTTTTT.

The chain joins TRBV20-1 to TRBJ1-1; the match to TRBD1 covers 10 bases. CDR1 and CDR2 from the germline V gene are DFQATT and SNEGSKA (reference sequence). This CDR3 spans 14 amino acids. Germline trimming cut 6 bases from V and 2 bases from J; bases unmatched to any gene: 6. The CDR3 spells CSAPQTGGNTEAFF. Here the CDR3 DNA reads TGCAGTGCGCCTCAGACAGGGGGCAACACTGAAGCTTTCTTT.

The rearrangement links TRBV20-1 to TRBJ2-7; 9 bases map to TRBD2. The CDR3 has 11 amino acids. V dropped 7 bases and J dropped 6; count of bases not matched to a gene: 4. The germline V gene has CDR1 DFQATT and CDR2 SNEGSKA (reference sequence). This chain's CDR3 is CSVAGVGEQYF. CDR3 DNA: TGCAGTGTAGCGGGAGTTGGCGAGCAGTACTTC.

This chain links TRBV20-1 with TRBJ2-1; a possible D gene is TRBD2 (6 bases). The CDR3 totals 13 residues. V gave up 7 bases and J gave up 4 bases, with 14 bases separating them. The germline V gene has CDR1 DFQATT and CDR2 SNEGSKA (reference sequence). The CDR3 region is CSVAGRQYNEQFF. CDR3 DNA: TGCAGTGTTGCGGGACGGCAATACAATGAGCAGTTCTTC.

The rearrangement uses TRBV12-3 or TRBV12-4 and TRBJ1-5; 7 bases line up with TRBD1. The CDR3 sequence is 15 residues long. V trimming: 2 bases; J trimming: 4 bases; junction bases outside the gene matches: 5. CDR3 loop: CASSLRDSLNQPQHF. The CDR3 DNA follows: TGTGCCAGCAGTTTACGGGACAGCCTTAATCAGCCCCAGCATTTT.

The CDR3 here is CSARVQTGITYEQYF. Written as DNA, the CDR3 is TGCAGTGCTAGAGTACAGACAGGGATTACCTACGAGCAGTACTTC. V usage is TRBV20-1 and J usage is TRBJ2-7; 7 bases agree with TRBD1. The CDR3 has 15 amino acids. Germline CDR1 reads DFQATT; CDR2 reads SNEGSKA (reference sequence). V dropped 1 base and J dropped 2; count of bases not matched to a gene: 8.

The chain carries TRBV20-1 and TRBJ1-2; perhaps TRBD1 as D (5 bases). Germline V lookup: CDR1 DFQATT, CDR2 SNEGSKA (reference sequence). The CDR3 extends over 12 amino acids. V lost 3 bases and J 7 bases, leaving 12 bases between the germline ends. Written as DNA, the CDR3 is TGCAGTGCTAGCCCCCCGGGGGGTGGCTACACCTTC. Protein: CSASPPGGGYTF.

This clonotype was detected only a few times. The V and J genes are TRBV5-1 and TRBJ2-1, with 9 bases identical to TRBD2. The CDR3 sequence is 16 residues long. Germline loops: CDR1 SGHRS, CDR2 YFSETQ. J lost 3 bases, V lost 1 base, and 5 bases had no gene match. CDR3 sequence reads: CASSLNSGRVYNEQFF. CDR3 in DNA: TGCGCCAGCAGCTTGAATAGCGGGAGAGTCTACAATGAGCAGTTCTTC.

This rearrangement joins TRBV5-6 to TRBJ2-3; unclear D gene. The CDR3 consists of 15 residues. Per germline, CDR1 SGHDT and CDR2 YYEEEE. Trimming removed 1 base at V and 2 bases at J, with 11 bases between. In DNA, the CDR3 is TGTGCCAGCAGCTTGCCCCCGAGCGACACAGATACGCAGTATTTT. Its protein is CASSLPPSDTDTQYF. Filled out from reference TRBV5-6 and TRBJ2-3, the complete variable domain reads DAGVTQSPTHLIKTRGQQVTLRCSPKSGHDTVSWYQQALGQGPQFIFQYYEEEERQRGNFPDRFSGHQFPNYSSELNVNALLLGDSALYLCASSLPPSDTDTQYFGPGTRLTVL.

This clonotype was counted only a few times. The chain joins TRBV7-6 to TRBJ2-7, with 14 positions matching TRBD2. CDR1 and CDR2 (germline): SGHVS, FNYEAQ. The CDR3 runs 15 residues. V trimming: 5 bases; J trimming: 6 bases; junction bases outside the gene matches: 6. The CDR3 DNA reads as TGTGCCAGCAGCGTGACTAGCGGGAGGGCCTCCGAGCAGTACTTC. Encoded protein: CASSVTSGRASEQYF.

Ten or more counts support this clonotype. The chain has TRBV2 and TRBJ1-1; maybe TRBD1 (5 bases). The CDR3 has 14 residues. The germline gives CDR1 SNHLY, CDR2 FYNNEI. Trimming stripped 3 bases from V and 7 bases from J, with 15 bases between. In nucleotides, the CDR3 is TGTGCCAGCAGTGAGGGCGTTTGGCAGGGTGAAGCTTTCTTT. This gives the protein CASSEGVWQGEAFF.

The chain carries TRBV15 and TRBJ2-7; no reliable D call. There are 14 residues in the CDR3. The ends were cut back, 1 base at V and 0 bases at J, with 7 bases in the middle. CDR1 and CDR2 (germline): LNHNV, YYDKDF (reference sequence). CDR3 DNA: TGTGCCACCAGCAGAGTTCCTAACTCCTACGAGCAGTACTTC. It is translated as CATSRVPNSYEQYF.

This clonotype was observed a few times. One base away lies a much larger clone, so this may be a sequencing read error. This rearrangement joins TRBV11-2 to TRBJ1-1; TRBD1 matches 9 bases. The trim removed 11 bases at V and 5 bases at J, leaving 9 bases unmatched. This CDR3 contains 13 residues. The germline V gene has CDR1 SGHAT and CDR2 FQNNGV. The CDR3 reads CAGTGTGRTEAFF. As DNA, the CDR3 is TGTGCCGGCACAGGGACAGGGAGAACTGAAGCTTTCTTT.

The rearrangement uses TRBV6-6 and TRBJ2-1; tentatively, D is TRBD2 (6 bases). Germline loops: CDR1 MNHNY, CDR2 SVGAGI (reference sequence). The CDR3 has 13 residues. V was clipped by 7 bases and J by 10 bases, with 17 bases between them. The CDR3 spells CASTLSIAEEQFF. The CDR3 region has the DNA TGTGCCAGCACCCTCTCAATAGCGGAGGAGCAGTTCTTC.

V is TRBV29-1 and J is TRBJ1-1; D perhaps matches TRBD1 (5 bases). V was shortened by 7 bases and J by 3 bases, with 12 bases between the two germline ends. This CDR3 has 12 residues. Germline loops: CDR1 SQVTM, CDR2 ANQGSEA. CDR3 protein: CSAGTEYTEAFF. In DNA form, the CDR3 reads TGCAGCGCAGGGACGGAGTACACTGAAGCTTTCTTT.

The sample holds many counts of this clonotype. This chain links TRBV7-9 with TRBJ2-5, with no clear D. CDR1 and CDR2 from the germline V gene are SEHNR and FQNEAQ (reference sequence). The V end was cut by 4 bases, the J end by 5 bases, with 8 bases between. CDR3 length equals 12 residues. CDR3 protein: CASSSIRETQYF. The CDR3 bases are TGTGCCAGCAGCTCTATTAGGGAGACCCAGTACTTC.

The chain recombines TRBV9 with TRBJ2-3, with no clear D. The CDR3 consists of 13 residues. The V gene lost 0 bases and the J gene lost 8 bases, with 10 bases spanning the gap. From germline, CDR1 is SGDLS and CDR2 YYNGEE. CDR3 amino acids: CASSVEGKGTQYF. For the CDR3, the DNA is TGTGCCAGCAGCGTAGAGGGAAAGGGTACGCAGTATTTT.

This clonotype was seen at least ten times. The chain has TRBV5-1 and TRBJ1-2; D may be TRBD1 (6 bases). The germline V gene has CDR1 SGHRS and CDR2 YFSETQ. The CDR3 totals 14 residues. The germline V and J ends were trimmed by 3 bases and 8 bases, with 17 bases remaining between them. For the CDR3, the DNA is TGCGCCAGCAGCTCCAATACAGGGTATCGCGGCTACACCTTC. Its translation: CASSSNTGYRGYTF.

In this sample, this clonotype turned up a few times. The J gene is TRBJ1-3, the V gene TRBV12-3 or TRBV12-4; D uncertain. The CDR3 is made up of 11 amino acids. The V end was cut by 3 bases, the J end by 5 bases, with 2 bases between. CDR3 sequence (DNA): TGTGCCAGCAGTTTCAGAAACACCATATATTTT. Translation gives CASSFRNTIYF.

V and J are TRBV7-6 and TRBJ2-5, with 7 bases lining up with TRBD2. The CDR3 has 15 amino acids. Germline CDR1 and CDR2: SGHVS and FNYEAQ. V lost 5 bases, J lost 2 bases, and 8 bases stayed unmatched. CDR3 amino acids: CASSRRAGSQETQYF. The CDR3 DNA follows: TGTGCCAGCAGCCGGAGAGCGGGATCACAAGAGACCCAGTACTTC.

The table lists this clonotype with a few counts. The chain uses TRBV5-4 and TRBJ1-2, with TRBD1 identical over 8 bases. Unmatched junction bases numbered 4, after V lost 3 bases and J lost 0 bases. In germline, CDR1 is SGHNT, CDR2 YYREEE (reference sequence). This CDR3 spans 15 amino acids. The CDR3 sequence: CASSSTGGSNYGYTF. DNA for the CDR3: TGTGCCAGCAGCTCCACAGGGGGGTCTAACTATGGCTACACCTTC.